This T cell receptor (beta chain) was identified in a study of T cells in localized non-small cell lung cancer. Clones were sequenced by immunoSEQ multiplex PCR, and TCRdb holds only the in-frame ones, with some missing. This table has about 13,000 clones, around four fifths appearing once. On this clone: The antigen is undetermined.

J gave up 7 bases and V 1 base, and 7 bases lay outside the gene matches. The CDR3 contains 13 residues. CDR1 and CDR2 from the germline V gene are GTSNPN and SVGIG (reference sequence). Study-wide results and caveats: Longer overall survival was seen with higher T cell density measured in blood. Adjacent lung tissue had a median roughly 62 of the top 100 clones found in the tumor. Sequencing was restricted to one tumor region; therefore, heterogeneity remains possible. The greatest T cell clonality was found in uninvolved adjacent lung (higher than in tumor).

This receptor was identified in a male donor at least 60 years old with stage I squamous cell lung carcinoma. The gene calls are TRBV30 and TRBJ2-7, with 7 bases fitting TRBD2. The sample was peripheral blood, taken before any cancer treatment. In DNA, the CDR3 is TGTGCCTGGAGTGCCTGGGCAGCGGGAGAGCAGTACTTC. Residues: CAWSAWAAGEQYF.